Listed here is a single T cell receptor (beta chain). This sample was included in a study of blood T cell repertoires in COVID-19. Clones were sequenced by immunoSEQ multiplex PCR, and TCRdb holds only the in-frame ones, with some missing. The sample lists roughly 400,000 clones; more than 70% were seen once. V trimming: 3 bases; J trimming: 4 bases; junction bases outside the gene matches: 13. The CDR3 length is 17 residues. CDR1 is SNHLY and CDR2 is FYNNEI in the germline V gene. The receptor comes from a woman aged 55 to 70 with COVID-19, enrolled during active disease. The chain links TRBV2 to TRBJ1-2, with 8 nucleotides matching TRBD1. Sequencing used peripheral blood. CDR3 residues: CASSDAVGRGRSYGYTF. In nucleotides, the CDR3 is TGTGCCAGCAGTGATGCAGTCGGCAGGGGGCGCAGCTATGGCTACACCTTC.